The entry below gives a single T cell receptor (beta chain) sequence along with its context. The target of this receptor is not known. No much larger clone is present one base from it, and per-base qualities are unavailable. The instrument given in TCRdb is Illumina NovaSeq 6000. TCR cDNA was synthesized by 5'RACE template switching, through which a universal primer site and unique molecular identifiers were introduced. cDNA synthesis was primed from both the TCR alpha and TCR beta constant segments. Two PCR steps were used to amplify libraries, with sample barcodes and sequencing adapters being added in the second step. Sequencing of libraries was done on Illumina HiSeq 2500 (2x100 bp) or NovaSeq (2x150 bp). Per the authors' processing: Reads were demultiplexed and collapsed into UMI consensus sequences with MIGEC, and V(D)J alignment was performed with MiXCR. Using edgeR on replicate PBMC samples, clonotypes were called vaccine-responding if FDR was below 0.01 and the log2 fold change was above 5 up to day 15. Bulk clonotypes were assigned CD4 or CD8 identity according to which sequenced CD4 or CD8 repertoire held them at higher abundance. The public reads were reprocessed in TCRdb via fastp at Q25 and MiXCR, keeping in-frame beta chains. Each record represents a unique CDR3 protein, reported with the most common genes and DNA among its rows. For this entry, the V and J calls and clone size follow TCRdb and not the study's own pipeline. The sample includes 300,000 to 350,000 distinct CDR3 sequences, with approximately 4% observed a single time. The biggest ten clones account for 20% to 25% of the sample.

The data were taken from a study of T cells after yellow fever vaccination (dated 2019 in TCRdb). The study in broad terms: The SMART-Seq v4 Ultra Low Input RNA kit was used to prepare libraries from fractions with low cell numbers. To follow T-cell clones before and after both primary and booster YFV17D yellow fever vaccination, bulk TCR alpha and beta repertoires underwent longitudinal sequencing. Two healthy male donors, one aged 18 to 29 and one aged 30 to 40 years, made up the cohort. Blood was drawn at multiple timepoints before and after primary and secondary immunization, with bulk PBMC replicates and cell subsets isolated.

Per the publication, the treatment or condition label means: live attenuated yellow fever vaccine strain. At every blood-draw timepoint, two biological replicates of bulk PBMCs were collected. A standard Ficoll-Paque protocol was used to isolate PBMCs from peripheral blood. RNA was extracted with TriZol from bulk PBMCs, CD4 and CD8 fractions, and dextramer-positive and dextramer-negative fractions. Results the study describes overall, beyond this receptor: Most clones expanded after primary vaccination were re-detected after the booster (almost 97% of CD4 and 80% to 90% of CD8), suggesting broad memory maintenance. A small fraction of clonotypes showed up in both the CD4 and CD8 compartments, probably as a result of convergent recombination. Computational filtering was required because FACS-sorted repertoires could contain abundant contaminating clonotypes from the bulk population. Only a couple of donors were included in the study, so the extent to which the findings can be generalized is limited. Compared with the primary T-cell response, the secondary T-cell response was weaker but faster, peaking on day 5 rather than day 15.

Material: PBMCs, obtained 5 days after the yellow fever booster vaccination. The source is a man aged 18 to 35 who received the YFV17D yellow fever vaccine.

The CDR3 protein is CASSLAWTEAFF. The DNA is as follows: TGTGCCAGCAGCTTAGCCTGGACTGAAGCTTTCTTT. The sequence joins TRBV7-2 to TRBJ1-1; no D gene call is confident. The junction carries 4 bases between V and J, which are trimmed by 0 bases and 5 bases respectively. As encoded in the germline V gene, CDR1 is SGHTA while CDR2 is FQGNSA. Its CDR3 holds 12 amino acids, cysteine through phenylalanine. Only the CDR3 portion is preserved as DNA: 36 bases, with reading frame beginning at the first base.